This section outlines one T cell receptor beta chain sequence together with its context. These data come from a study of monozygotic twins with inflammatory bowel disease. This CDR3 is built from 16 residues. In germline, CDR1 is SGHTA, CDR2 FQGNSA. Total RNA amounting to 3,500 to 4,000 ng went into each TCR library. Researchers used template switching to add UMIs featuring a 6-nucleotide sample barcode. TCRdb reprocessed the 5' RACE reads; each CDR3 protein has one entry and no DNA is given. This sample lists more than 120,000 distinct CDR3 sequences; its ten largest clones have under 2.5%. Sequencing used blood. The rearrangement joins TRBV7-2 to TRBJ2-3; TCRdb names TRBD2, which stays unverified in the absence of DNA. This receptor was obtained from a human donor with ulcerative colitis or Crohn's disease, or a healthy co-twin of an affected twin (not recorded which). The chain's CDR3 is CASILQLAGRTDTQYF. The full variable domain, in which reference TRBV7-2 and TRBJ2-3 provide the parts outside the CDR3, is GAGVSQSPSNKVTEKGKDVELRCDPISGHTALYWYRQSLGQGLEFLIYFQGNSAPDKSGLPSDRFSAERTGGSVSTLTIQRTQQEDSAVYLCASILQLAGRTDTQYFGPGTRLTVL.